This paragraph covers one T cell receptor (beta chain) sequence. Its antigen remains unidentified. The germline gives CDR1 SGHRS, CDR2 YFSETQ. V was cut by 4 bases and J by 3 bases, with 10 bases left in between. This CDR3 has 13 residues. The donor group consisted entirely of healthy Caucasians. The data belong to a study of identical twins. From the 5' RACE reads, TCRdb called clonotypes with MiXCR, one entry per CDR3 protein. This sample has some 1,700,000 distinct CDR3 sequences, with less than 40% found just once. The study, taken as a whole, reports: Abundant cord blood beta clonotypes carried fewer insertions; memory repertoires showed none. Beta out-of-frame sequences displayed a weaker excess of sharing between twins.

The receptor was derived from a newborn girl in good health. This rearrangement joins TRBV5-1 to TRBJ1-1; D is unresolved. Sequences were obtained from cord blood. The CDR3 bases are TGCGCCAGCAGCGTCAGGTGGGACACTGAAGCTTTCTTT. As protein: CASSVRWDTEAFF.